This TCR beta chain is drawn from a study of T-cell reconstitution after alpha-beta-depleted transplantation in children. General study findings and limits: Newly produced T cells mostly provided counts and TCRbeta diversity after one year, as hyperexpanded clones declined. The study reportedly traced alpha-beta T cells about two months after transplant to several hundred expanded graft clones. The high TCRbeta diversity at day 60 in some patients came from surviving recipient T cells and thymic progenitors.

During its preparation, the TCRbeta library received unique molecular identifiers. TCRdb processed the PCR reads anew with MiXCR; each CDR3 protein has one entry. The repertoire consists of about 210,000 distinct CDR3 sequences, with around a sixth occurring once and the leading ten covering 43%. At least ten counts were recorded for this clonotype. Its antigen is as yet unknown. CDR3 size: 13 residues. CDR1 SQVTM and CDR2 ANQGSEA come from the germline V gene. Trimming stripped 6 bases from V and 2 bases from J, with 11 bases between. Specimen: PBMCs, mostly from graft donor cells, collected 360 days after TCRalphabeta/CD19-depleted stem cell transplant. The V gene is TRBV29-1, the J gene TRBJ2-1; D assignment may be TRBD1 or TRBD2 (6 bases each). The source of this sequence is a male patient aged 2 to 9 who had a stem cell transplant for acute lymphoblastic leukemia, so the T cells may come from the graft donor. CDR3 coding DNA: TGCAGCGTATCACGGGGGCCCTACAATGAGCAGTTCTTC. It translates to CSVSRGPYNEQFF.